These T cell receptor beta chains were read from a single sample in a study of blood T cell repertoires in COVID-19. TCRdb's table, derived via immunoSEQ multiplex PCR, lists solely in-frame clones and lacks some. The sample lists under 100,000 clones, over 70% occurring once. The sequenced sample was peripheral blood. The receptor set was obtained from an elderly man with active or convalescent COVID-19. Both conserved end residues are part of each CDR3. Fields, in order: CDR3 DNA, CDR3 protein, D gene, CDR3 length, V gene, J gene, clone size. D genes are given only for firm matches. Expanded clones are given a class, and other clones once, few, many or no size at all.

TGTGCCAGCAGCCAAGTGGCAGGACTAAGCGAGCAGTACTTC	CASSQVAGLSEQYF	NA	14	TRBV3-1/TRBV3-2	TRBJ2-7	NA
TGTGCCAGCACCCTACAGGGGACAGGGGGGTACGAGCAGTACTTC	CASTLQGTGGYEQYF	TRBD1	15	TRBV7-2	TRBJ2-7	NA
TGTGCCAGCAGCATCCTGACAGGGGGCTACACCTTC	CASSILTGGYTF	TRBD1	12	TRBV5-6	TRBJ1-2	NA
TGTGCCAGCAGTCGTTCGTCCAGAAACACCGGGGAGCTGTTTTTT	CASSRSSRNTGELFF	NA	15	TRBV28	TRBJ2-2	NA
TGTGCCAGCACCATCGGACAGACCTACGAGCAGTACTTC	CASTIGQTYEQYF	NA	13	TRBV7-9	TRBJ2-7	NA
TGTGCCAGCAGCCAAGGACTAAACATTCAGTACTTC	CASSQGLNIQYF	NA	12	TRBV3-1/TRBV3-2	TRBJ2-4	once
TGTGCCAGCGGGGCGGGACGGGAGCAGTTCTTC	CASGAGREQFF	NA	11	TRBV11-2	TRBJ2-1	NA
TGTGCCACCAGAGGGGGGACAGGGAAAACTTCTAACTATGGCTACACCTTC	CATRGGTGKTSNYGYTF	TRBD1	17	TRBV19	TRBJ1-2	NA
TGTGCCAGCAGACTAGACAGGCGCTCTGGAAACACCATATATTTT	CASRLDRRSGNTIYF	NA	15	TRBV6-5	TRBJ1-3	NA
TGTGCCAGCAGTTACTTGGACCGCGGGGAGCAGTTCTTC	CASSYLDRGEQFF	NA	13	TRBV6-5	TRBJ2-1	NA
TGCGCCAGCAGCCTCTACGACGAGCAGTACTTC	CASSLYDEQYF	NA	11	TRBV5-1	TRBJ2-7	NA
TGTGCCAGTAGTATAGAAGAGGCCAGGGACTATGGCTACACCTTC	CASSIEEARDYGYTF	NA	15	TRBV19	TRBJ1-2	once
TGTGCCAGCAGTTTCCCGTATCAGCCCCAGCATTTT	CASSFPYQPQHF	NA	12	TRBV28	TRBJ1-5	few
TGTGCCAGCAGCCCTGGGACAGGGAGAGGCTACACCTTC	CASSPGTGRGYTF	TRBD1	13	TRBV5-5	TRBJ1-2	NA
TGTGCCAGCAGTTTAAGGACAGGGGGCACAGATACGCAGTATTTT	CASSLRTGGTDTQYF	TRBD1	15	TRBV6-6	TRBJ2-3	NA
TGTGCCAGCAACAGGGGTGGTGAAGCTTTCTTT	CASNRGGEAFF	TRBD1	11	TRBV11-2	TRBJ1-1	once
TGTGCCAGCAGCTTGCCTAGCGGGGGGGAGGATACGCAGTATTTT	CASSLPSGGEDTQYF	TRBD2	15	TRBV5-4	TRBJ2-3	NA
TGCGCCAGCACTTCGACTAGCGCCTACAATGAGCAGTTCTTC	CASTSTSAYNEQFF	TRBD2	14	TRBV10-1	TRBJ2-1	NA
TGCGCCAGCTCCCACCTTAGCGGGGGGGATCTACAAGAGACCCAGTACTTC	CASSHLSGGDLQETQYF	TRBD2	17	TRBV4-1	TRBJ2-5	NA
TGTGCCAGCTCAGACCAAGGGGCCCGTATGGGCACTGAAGCTTTCTTT	CASSDQGARMGTEAFF	NA	16	TRBV18	TRBJ1-1	NA
TGTGCCAGCTCACCACTACAGGGGAACTATGGCTACACCTTC	CASSPLQGNYGYTF	TRBD1	14	TRBV18	TRBJ1-2	NA
TGTGCCAGCAGCTTGGTTAGGACTAGCGGGGGAGGGAGCACAGATACGCAGTATTTT	CASSLVRTSGGGSTDTQYF	TRBD2	19	TRBV5-4	TRBJ2-3	NA
TGTGCCAGCAGCGTAGCGGGGGGCCCAAATGAGCAGTTCTTC	CASSVAGGPNEQFF	NA	14	TRBV9	TRBJ2-1	once
TGTGCCAGCAGTTACCGGGGGAGGTCGAACTATGGCTACACCTTC	CASSYRGRSNYGYTF	NA	15	TRBV6-2/TRBV6-3	TRBJ1-2	NA
TGTGCCAGCAGTGTGACAGGCTCTAACTATGGCTACACCTTC	CASSVTGSNYGYTF	NA	14	TRBV2	TRBJ1-2	NA
TGTGCCAGTAGTATAAGAGCGACAGGTAGGGGCGTAAGTTCACCCCTCCACTTT	CASSIRATGRGVSSPLHF	NA	18	TRBV19	TRBJ1-6	NA
TGTGCCAGCAGCTTCCCACGGGCTGGAAACACCATATATTTT	CASSFPRAGNTIYF	NA	14	TRBV6-6	TRBJ1-3	NA
TGTGCCAGCAGCGAGGACAGGGGGCCTGATACACCCCTCCACTTT	CASSEDRGPDTPLHF	TRBD1	15	TRBV2	TRBJ1-6	NA
TGTGCCAGTAGTGGAACAAAACAGGGGCGCAATCAGCCCCAGCATTTT	CASSGTKQGRNQPQHF	TRBD1	16	TRBV19	TRBJ1-5	few
TGTGCCAGCAGCTTCCTCGGGGGGGGCACAGATACGCAGTATTTT	CASSFLGGGTDTQYF	TRBD2	15	TRBV5-4	TRBJ2-3	NA
TGTGCCAGCACTACCGGGACAACGAACACCGGGGAGCTGTTTTTT	CASTTGTTNTGELFF	NA	15	TRBV19	TRBJ2-2	NA
TGTGCCAGCAGCGTGGACAGCGGGGGTACCGGGGAGCTGTTTTTT	CASSVDSGGTGELFF	TRBD2	15	TRBV9	TRBJ2-2	NA
TGTGCCAGCAGCTTAGTAGGGACAGGGAGTAGAAATGAGCAGTTCTTC	CASSLVGTGSRNEQFF	TRBD1	16	TRBV11-3	TRBJ2-1	few
TGTGCCAGCAGTTACGTTCGATCGGGGGTATGGAACATTCAGTACTTC	CASSYVRSGVWNIQYF	NA	16	TRBV6-2/TRBV6-3	TRBJ2-4	NA
TGTGCCTTGGCGATAGGTGACAGGGGGTCTCAGCAGTACTTC	CALAIGDRGSQQYF	TRBD1	14	TRBV30	TRBJ2-7	NA
TGTGCCAGCAACCCCACGGGGGACGGAGAGCAGTTCTTC	CASNPTGDGEQFF	NA	13	TRBV2	TRBJ2-1	NA
TGTGCCACCAGTGACACGGGACAGGGGATCCAAGAGACCCAGTACTTC	CATSDTGQGIQETQYF	TRBD1	16	TRBV24-1	TRBJ2-5	NA